These 2 T cell receptor beta chains came from one sample sequenced in a study of blood T cell repertoires in COVID-19 (dated by TCRdb to 2018 to 2020). The library was produced with the immunoSEQ multiplex PCR assay. TCRdb obtained this table from immuneACCESS and retained in-frame rearrangements with V and J assigned. These tables miss some clones; where compared with another copy, unresolved V genes account for less than half of the shortfall, and the remainder is unexplained. The sample profile shows a few hundred thousand clones; roughly 80% of them were found once. About 20% of the sample is taken by the ten largest. Sample: peripheral blood. The source of these receptors is a man in his thirties or forties with active or convalescent COVID-19.

This rearrangement joins TRBV24-1 to TRBJ2-1, with TRBD1 identical over 7 bases. V was pared by 4 bases and J by 6 bases, with 8 bases of the junction left unmatched. CDR3 length: 15 amino acids. CDR1 is KGHDR and CDR2 is SFDVKD in the germline V gene. CDR3 sequence (DNA): TGTGCCACCAGTGACAACACAGGGGTGGGCAATGAGCAGTTCTTC. The encoded protein is CATSDNTGVGNEQFF.

This clone was seen a few times. The rearrangement links TRBV11-2 to TRBJ2-7; a weak D match, TRBD1 (6 bases). The V and J ends lost 4 bases and 6 bases respectively, with 16 bases between them. Germline V gene sequence: CDR1 SGHAT, CDR2 FQNNGV. This CDR3 region has 14 residues. The CDR3 region has the DNA TGTGCCAGCAGCTACCGGACAGAGGGACGCGAGCAGTACTTC. It codes for CASSYRTEGREQYF.